This TCR beta chain was sequenced during a study of T cells in Graves' hyperthyroidism and ophthalmopathy. Points from the study as a whole: It was a median approximately six months before onset that the model predicted ophthalmopathy. Blood also held most thyroid clonotypes expanded beyond 0.001.

Amplification of TCR beta CDR3 regions was performed using RNA transcripts as template. HTBI primers drove first-round RT-PCR of the TCR CDR3. TCRdb redid the calling of the multiplex PCR reads with MiXCR, one entry per CDR3 protein. The table has some 510,000 distinct CDR3 sequences, 20% seen once. From germline, CDR1 is DFQATT and CDR2 SNEGSKA (reference sequence). The J segment lost 7 bases and the V segment lost 3 bases, leaving 6 bases of the junction unmatched. The CDR3 length is 14 residues. Patients aged 18 to 65 had newly diagnosed hyperthyroidism lasting under 2 months. Investigators excluded patients with uncontrolled infection, other autoimmune disease, pregnancy or lactation. This clonotype was observed many times. Its antigen is still unknown.

This sequence originates from a young man with Graves' hyperthyroidism. The rearrangement joins TRBV20-1 to TRBJ2-7, with TRBD2 identical over 13 bases. What was sequenced was blood. The CDR3, as DNA: TGCAGTGCTAGTAGGACTAGCGGGGGCTGGGAGCAGTACTTC. Amino acid sequence: CSASRTSGGWEQYF.